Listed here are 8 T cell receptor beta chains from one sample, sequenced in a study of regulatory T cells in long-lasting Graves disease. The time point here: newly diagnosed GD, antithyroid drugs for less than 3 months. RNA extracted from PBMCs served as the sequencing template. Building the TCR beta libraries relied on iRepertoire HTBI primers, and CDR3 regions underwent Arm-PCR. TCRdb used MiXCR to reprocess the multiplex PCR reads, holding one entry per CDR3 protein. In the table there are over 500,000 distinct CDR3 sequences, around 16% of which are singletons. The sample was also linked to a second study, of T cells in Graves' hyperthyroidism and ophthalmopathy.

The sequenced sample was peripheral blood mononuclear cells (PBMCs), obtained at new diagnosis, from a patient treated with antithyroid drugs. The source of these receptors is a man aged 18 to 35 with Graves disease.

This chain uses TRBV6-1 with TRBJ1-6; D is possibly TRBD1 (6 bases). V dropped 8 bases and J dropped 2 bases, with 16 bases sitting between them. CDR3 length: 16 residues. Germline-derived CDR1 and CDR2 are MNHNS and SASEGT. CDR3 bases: TGTGCCAGCGGACGAGGGGGTACGACCTATAATTCACCCCTCCACTTT. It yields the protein CASGRGGTTYNSPLHF.

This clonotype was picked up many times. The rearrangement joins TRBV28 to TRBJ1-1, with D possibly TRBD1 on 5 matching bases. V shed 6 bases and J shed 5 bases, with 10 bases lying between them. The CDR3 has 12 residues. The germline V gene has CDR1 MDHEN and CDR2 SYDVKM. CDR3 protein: CASSHGGTEAFF. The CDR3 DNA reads TGTGCCAGCAGCCATGGGGGGACTGAAGCTTTCTTT.

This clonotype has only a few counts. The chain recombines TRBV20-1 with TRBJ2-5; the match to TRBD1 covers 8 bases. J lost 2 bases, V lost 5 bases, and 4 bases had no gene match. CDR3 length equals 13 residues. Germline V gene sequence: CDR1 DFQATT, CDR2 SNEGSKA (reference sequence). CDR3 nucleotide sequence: TGCAGTGCTGGAGGGACAGGACAAGAGACCCAGTACTTC. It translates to CSAGGTGQETQYF.

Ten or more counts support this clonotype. Here the CDR3 reads CASSSAGLAGVNEQFF. DNA for the CDR3: TGTGCCAGCAGTTCCGCGGGACTAGCGGGAGTTAATGAGCAGTTCTTC. V is TRBV28 and J is TRBJ2-1; TRBD2 agrees at 14 bases. The CDR3 has 16 amino acids. J lost 7 bases, V lost 4 bases, and 6 bases had no gene match. CDR1 is MDHEN and CDR2 is SYDVKM in the germline V gene.

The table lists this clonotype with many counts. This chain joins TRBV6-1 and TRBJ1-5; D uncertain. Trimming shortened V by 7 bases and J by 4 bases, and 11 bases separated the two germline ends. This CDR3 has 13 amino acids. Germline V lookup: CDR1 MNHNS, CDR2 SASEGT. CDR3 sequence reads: CASIKGWNQPQHF. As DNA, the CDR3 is TGTGCCAGCATTAAAGGTTGGAATCAGCCCCAGCATTTT.

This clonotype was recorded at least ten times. The CDR3 sequence: CSANSGTHSYNEQFF. The CDR3 DNA follows: TGCAGTGCTAATAGCGGCACCCACTCCTACAATGAGCAGTTCTTC. This chain links TRBV20-1 with TRBJ2-1, with D perhaps TRBD2 (6 bases). Germline CDR1 and CDR2: DFQATT and SNEGSKA (reference sequence). Trimming removed 4 bases from V and 0 bases from J, with 13 bases in between. CDR3 length: 15 amino acids.

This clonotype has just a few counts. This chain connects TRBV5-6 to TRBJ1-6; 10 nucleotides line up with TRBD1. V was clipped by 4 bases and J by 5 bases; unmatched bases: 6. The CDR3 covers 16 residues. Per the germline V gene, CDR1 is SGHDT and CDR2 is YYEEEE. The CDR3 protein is CASSTDRGRDNSPLHF. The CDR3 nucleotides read TGTGCCAGCAGCACTGACAGGGGGCGGGATAATTCACCCCTCCACTTT.

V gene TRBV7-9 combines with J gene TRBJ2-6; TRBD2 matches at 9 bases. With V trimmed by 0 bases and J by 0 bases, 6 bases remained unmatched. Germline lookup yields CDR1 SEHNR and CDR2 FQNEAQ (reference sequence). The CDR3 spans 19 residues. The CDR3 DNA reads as TGTGCCAGCAGCTTAGCGATCCAGCGGGAGGCCTCTGGGGCCAACGTCCTGACTTTC. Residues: CASSLAIQREASGANVLTF.